The present TCR beta chain was sequenced within a study of T cell responses to AZD1222 COVID-19 vaccine (dated by TCRdb to the early 2020s). A note on the overall study: AZD1222 recipients whose second dose came at about 4 weeks and those whose second dose came at about 12 weeks were combined into one group, since spike-specific TCR depth and breadth did not differ between the two schedules. Enrollment into the trials was organized by age into subgroups of 18-55, 56-69 and 70-plus years, and those subgroups contained roughly 150, 30 and 60 TCR-sequenced participants, respectively. A total of 230 to 250 trial participants underwent TCR sequencing, of whom nearly 210 had received two doses of AZD1222 and about 25 had received two doses of the MenACWY control vaccine.

On this clone itself: This receptor's antigen is unknown. No qualities accompany the bases; no much larger clone lies one base away.

The CDR3 regions of human TCRbeta chains were analyzed by immunosequencing. In the source study's methods: Repertoire TCRs were checked for matches against a reference library of SARS-CoV-2-specific TCRs that had been generated using the MIRA antigen-specificity platform. Breadth was defined as the fraction of unique TCRs that were SARS-CoV-2-associated, and depth was defined as the fraction of total T cells that were SARS-CoV-2-associated. Using the MIRA data, each spike-specific TCR was assigned both to the spike region to which the TCR was reactive and to a CD4 or CD8 class. Log10-transformed breadth and depth values were compared by one-way ANOVA with Sidak's multiple comparisons tests. The immuneACCESS repertoire file appears here via TCRdb, limited to in-frame rearrangements. These files lack a portion of the clones; in checked studies, under half of the deficit traces to unresolved V genes, and the cause of the others is not known. From that table come the V and J calls and clone size; the DNA was used to work out D and trimming. This sample is represented by some 170,000 clones; more than 90% of them were singletons. Less than 3% of the sample lies in the top ten.

The time point label, read with the paper, signifies: baseline before first vaccination. Samples from vaccinated people were obtained from the UK trials COV001 and COV002, which included a single-blind randomized controlled phase 2/3 trial of AZD1222 (ChAdOx1 nCoV-19) in healthy adults. For TCRbeta chain sequencing, PBMC samples from trial participants were taken at day 0 and at day 28 after the second dose. Results the study describes overall, beyond this receptor: After two AZD1222 doses, spike-specific TCR breadth and depth were significantly higher than at day 0 and than in MenACWY recipients. Participants were mostly white British and included more females than males, and it was suggested by the authors that clonal diversity may have been underestimated. CD4 TCRs associated with the vaccine covered the entire spike protein, and the dominant responses were in regions 160-218 and 743-854. Only a handful of AZD1222 recipients were SARS-CoV-2 seropositive at baseline, limiting conclusions about previously exposed vaccinees. No day 14 peak-response samples were available, so repertoires were characterized only after the peak T cell response. In the small 56-69-year group, the increase in depth fell short of significance, most likely because of low power. Reportedly, close to half of the unique spike-specific TCRs recognized epitopes lying outside the regions that are mutated in the B.1.351 and B.1.1.7 variants.

The CDR3 sequence holds 15 residues, the cysteine and phenylalanine included. Only the CDR3 part of the read is kept: 45 bases, read in frame from the first base. Here V drops 7 bases and J drops 6 bases, and the junction holds 12 bases not matched to any gene. CDR1 is given as MDHEN and CDR2 as SYDVKM, both from the germline V gene. The sample was peripheral blood, taken on day 0 of AZD1222 vaccination. The origin of this receptor is an adult in good health. This receptor chain uses TRBV28 and TRBJ2-7; 10 bases in the middle match TRBD1. The CDR3 corresponds to CASTTSGQGEGEQYF. DNA sequence: TGTGCCAGCACTACATCTGGACAGGGGGAGGGCGAGCAGTACTTC.